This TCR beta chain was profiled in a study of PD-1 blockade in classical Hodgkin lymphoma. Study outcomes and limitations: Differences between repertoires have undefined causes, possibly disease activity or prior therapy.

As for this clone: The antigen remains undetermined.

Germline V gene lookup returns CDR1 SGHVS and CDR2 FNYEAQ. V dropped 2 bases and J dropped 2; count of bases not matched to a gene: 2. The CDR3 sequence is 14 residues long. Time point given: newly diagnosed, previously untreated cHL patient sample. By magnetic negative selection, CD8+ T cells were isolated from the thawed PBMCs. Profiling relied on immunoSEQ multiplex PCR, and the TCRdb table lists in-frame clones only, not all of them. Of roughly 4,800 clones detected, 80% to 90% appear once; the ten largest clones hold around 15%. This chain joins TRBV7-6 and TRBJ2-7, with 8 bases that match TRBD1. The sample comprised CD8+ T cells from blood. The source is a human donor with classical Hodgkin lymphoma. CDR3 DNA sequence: TGTGCCAGCAGCTTAAGGGACAGGCCCTACGAGCAGTACTTC. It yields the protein CASSLRDRPYEQYF.